This T cell receptor beta chain came from a study of tumor-infiltrating lymphocytes in primary liver carcinoma. Study information: Sample yields of productive TCRbeta reads, ranging from roughly 3.5 to 7.13 million, were similar across tissue types.

Germline V lookup: CDR1 MDHEN, CDR2 SYDVKM. This CDR3 is built from 12 residues. V shed 8 bases and J shed 4 bases, with 11 bases lying between them. From approximately 450 ng total RNA, TCR beta cDNA was generated with a primer in the constant region. The TCR beta library was amplified through three nested multiplex PCR rounds in a modified ARM-PCR procedure. In the first two PCR rounds, TRBV1-TRBV30 forward primers were paired with a C-beta reverse primer, and each round lasted nine to ten cycles. MiXCR, applied by TCRdb to the multiplex PCR reads, yields one record per CDR3 protein. The sample includes about 310,000 distinct CDR3 sequences, roughly three fifths of them seen just once. Extraction also yielded germline DNA, while blood RNA was obtained from unsorted whole blood. As regards this clonotype: The antigen is not known.

Findings and caveats of the study: No comparison of CD4+ and CD8+ repertoires was made, since the samples were bulk unsorted.

This TCR came from a woman in her twenties or thirties with primary liver carcinoma and hepatitis B virus infection. The specimen sequenced was peripheral blood. The chain joins TRBV28 to TRBJ1-2, with unresolved D. CDR3 bases: TGTGCCAGCCACCAAGAAACCTATGGCTACACCTTC. As protein: CASHQETYGYTF.